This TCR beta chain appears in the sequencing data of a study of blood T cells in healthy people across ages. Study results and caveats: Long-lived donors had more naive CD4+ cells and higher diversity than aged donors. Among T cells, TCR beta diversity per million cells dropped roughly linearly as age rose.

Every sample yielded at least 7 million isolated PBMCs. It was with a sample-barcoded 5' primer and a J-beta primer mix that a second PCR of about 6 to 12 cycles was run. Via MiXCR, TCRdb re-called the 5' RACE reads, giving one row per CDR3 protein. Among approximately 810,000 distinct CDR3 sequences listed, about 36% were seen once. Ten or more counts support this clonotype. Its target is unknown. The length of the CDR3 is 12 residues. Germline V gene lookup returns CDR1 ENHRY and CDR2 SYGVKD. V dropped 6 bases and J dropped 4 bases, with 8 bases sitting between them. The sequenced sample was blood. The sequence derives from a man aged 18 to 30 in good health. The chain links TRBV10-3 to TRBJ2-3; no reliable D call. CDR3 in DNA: TGTGCCATCAGCCAGGCTTCAGATACGCAGTATTTT. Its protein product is CAISQASDTQYF.